One sample yielded the 30 T cell receptor beta chains listed below, sequenced in a study of identical twins. Each CDR3 protein gets one entry after TCRdb re-called the 5' RACE reads with MiXCR. This table holds 1.5 million to 2 million distinct CDR3 sequences, under 35% found once. Sequences were obtained from cord blood. The receptors come from a newborn girl in good health.

The chain carries TRBV7-9 and TRBJ2-5; D is uncertain. The CDR3 consists of 17 residues. With 5 bases removed from V and 1 base from J, the gap between germline ends came to 20 bases. CDR1 and CDR2 from the germline V gene are SEHNR and FQNEAQ (reference sequence). CDR3 sequence (DNA): TGTGCCAGCAGCCCGTGGGGTTTTGCGGATATCCAAGAGACCCAGTACTTC. It encodes CASSPWGFADIQETQYF.

The chain carries TRBV2 and TRBJ2-1; 7 bases fit TRBD2. Trimming took 4 bases from V and 6 from J; bases not matched to a gene: 12. Germline CDR1 reads SNHLY; CDR2 reads FYNNEI. CDR3 size: 16 residues. DNA for the CDR3: TGTGCCAGCAGTGGCCCGACTAGCCCACAGGTCAATGAGCAGTTCTTC. Translating it yields CASSGPTSPQVNEQFF.

This clonotype has a handful of counts. The chain combines TRBV28 with TRBJ2-7; the match to TRBD2 covers 14 bases. Trimming cost V 7 bases and J 4 bases; bases outside gene matches: 18. Germline V CDR1 and CDR2: MDHEN, SYDVKM. CDR3 length equals 19 residues. This CDR3 reads CASTWGQGATSGRVYEQYF. The DNA of the CDR3 is TGTGCCAGCACATGGGGACAGGGTGCGACTAGCGGGAGGGTTTACGAGCAGTACTTC.

The V gene is TRBV12-3 or TRBV12-4, the J gene TRBJ1-2, with D unclear. The CDR3 covers 15 residues. Trimming removed 0 bases at V and 5 bases at J, with 13 bases between. CDR3 nucleotide sequence: TGTGCCAGCAGTTTAGCAACGGTAACCCCTTATGGCTACACCTTC. Protein: CASSLATVTPYGYTF.

The rearrangement uses TRBV20-1 and TRBJ2-1, with 13 bases aligning to TRBD2. CDR1 is DFQATT and CDR2 is SNEGSKA in the germline V gene (reference sequence). The CDR3 spans 18 residues. Losses at the gene ends were 2 bases for V and 2 bases for J; bases not matched to a gene: 9. This CDR3 reads CSARRGLAGEWPYNEQFF. The CDR3 bases are TGCAGTGCTAGACGAGGACTAGCGGGAGAGTGGCCCTACAATGAGCAGTTCTTC.

The V call is TRBV13, the J call TRBJ2-1; TRBD2 aligns across 15 bases. V dropped 5 bases and J dropped 7; count of bases not matched to a gene: 6. The CDR3 length is 16 residues. Germline CDR1 PRHDT, CDR2 FYEKMQ (reference sequence). The DNA for the CDR3 is TGTGCCAGCAGCCCTAGGGGACTAGCGGGAGGAAATGAGCAGTTCTTC. Translation: CASSPRGLAGGNEQFF. Drawing the rest from reference TRBV13 and TRBJ2-1, the complete variable domain is AAGVIQSPRHLIKEKRETATLKCYPIPRHDTVYWYQQGPGQDPQFLISFYEKMQSDKGSIPDRFSAQQFSDYHSELNMSSLELGDSALYFCASSPRGLAGGNEQFFGPGTRLTVL.

This clonotype was seen more than once but under ten times. The gene calls are TRBV24-1 and TRBJ1-1; perhaps TRBD1 as D (6 bases). The ends were cut back, 9 bases at V and 5 bases at J, with 15 bases in the middle. CDR1 and CDR2 (germline): KGHDR, SFDVKD. The CDR3 has 13 residues. In DNA, the CDR3 is TGTGCCACCTGCAGGGGCGCGAGGACTGAAGCTTTCTTT. Its protein is CATCRGARTEAFF.

The rearrangement joins TRBV5-1 to TRBJ1-1, with no clear D. V lost 3 bases and J 2 bases, leaving 8 bases between the germline ends. Germline CDR1 is SGHRS and CDR2 is YFSETQ. The CDR3 length is 13 residues. In nucleotides, the CDR3 is TGCGCCAGCAGCTCTGTCCTCAACACTGAAGCTTTCTTT. This gives the protein CASSSVLNTEAFF.

This clonotype came up many times. DNA of the CDR3: TGCGCCAGCAGCGAGGACAGATACAATGAGCAGTTCTTC. It yields the protein CASSEDRYNEQFF. The chain is built from TRBV5-1 and TRBJ2-1; D is perhaps TRBD1 (6 bases). V gave up 4 bases and J gave up 4 bases, with 9 bases separating them. In germline, CDR1 is SGHRS, CDR2 YFSETQ. The CDR3 covers 13 residues.

This clonotype turned up a few times. The gene calls are TRBV4-2 and TRBJ2-7; 8 nucleotides match TRBD1. Germline assignment: CDR1 LGHNA and CDR2 YNFKEQ. The CDR3 runs 15 residues. Germline trimming cut 4 bases from V and 3 bases from J; bases unmatched to any gene: 8. Here the CDR3 DNA reads TGTGCCAGCAGCCCTGACAGGGGACGAGTCTACGAGCAGTACTTC. This codes for CASSPDRGRVYEQYF.

There are a few counts of this clonotype. The V gene is TRBV20-1, the J gene TRBJ2-5; D assignment may be TRBD1 or TRBD2 (5 bases each). CDR3 length equals 17 residues. V shed 2 bases and J shed 4 bases, with 23 bases lying between them. Germline V gene sequence: CDR1 DFQATT, CDR2 SNEGSKA (reference sequence). The CDR3 bases are TGCAGTGCTAGACTCTTTCAACAGTCTCTGGGGGTAGAGACCCAGTACTTC. It is translated as CSARLFQQSLGVETQYF.

This clonotype was counted between two and nine times. The chain has TRBV20-1 and TRBJ2-3; the match to TRBD2 covers 14 bases. Trimming removed 3 bases from V and 1 base from J; junction bases left unmatched: 3. The CDR3 runs 16 residues. Germline CDR1 reads DFQATT; CDR2 reads SNEGSKA (reference sequence). The CDR3 bases are TGCAGTGCTAGCCCGGGACTAGCGGGGGGCACAGATACGCAGTATTTT. Its translation is CSASPGLAGGTDTQYF.

On this clonotype: One base away lies a much larger clone, so this may be a sequencing read error. V gene TRBV9 combines with J gene TRBJ2-3, with 9 bases identical to TRBD2. Germline CDR1 reads SGDLS; CDR2 reads YYNGEE. The CDR3 sequence is 15 residues long. Trimming took 4 bases from V and 2 from J; bases not matched to a gene: 5. CDR3 coding DNA: TGTGCCAGCAGCCCTGGCGGGAGGGCCACAGATACGCAGTATTTT. This translates into CASSPGGRATDTQYF.

The table lists this clonotype with a few counts. The chain employs TRBV6-1 and TRBJ2-1; a weak D match, TRBD1 (5 bases). The CDR3 runs 14 residues. CDR1 and CDR2 (germline): MNHNS, SASEGT. Trimming cost V 6 bases and J 1 base, with 10 bases left between them. CDR3 loop: CASRGHPSYNEQFF. In DNA, the CDR3 is TGTGCCAGCAGAGGACACCCTTCCTACAATGAGCAGTTCTTC.

This chain joins TRBV2 and TRBJ2-1, with 8 bases lining up with TRBD2. CDR3 length equals 12 residues. The J segment lost 10 bases and the V segment lost 6 bases, leaving 5 bases of the junction unmatched. Germline V lookup: CDR1 SNHLY, CDR2 FYNNEI. CDR3: CASSYSGVEQFF. The CDR3 DNA sequence: TGTGCCAGCAGCTATAGCGGGGTGGAGCAGTTCTTC.

There are many counts of this clonotype. The chain employs TRBV3-1 and TRBJ2-5; D is uncertain. V lost 0 bases, J lost 1 base, and 9 bases lay in between. CDR1 is LGHDT, CDR2 YNNKEL, per germline (reference sequence). CDR3 length: 15 amino acids. The CDR3 nucleotides are TGTGCCAGCAGCCAAGATCCCTGGGTCCAAGAGACCCAGTACTTC. Its translation: CASSQDPWVQETQYF.

The table lists this clonotype with a few counts. V is TRBV28 and J is TRBJ2-7, with D tentatively TRBD2 (5 bases). Trimming stripped 10 bases from V and 0 bases from J, with 22 bases between. The CDR3 is 16 amino acids. Germline CDR1 MDHEN, CDR2 SYDVKM. The CDR3 DNA sequence: TGTGCCACCCTATCTCCGCGGAGGCGGCTCTCCTACGAGCAGTACTTC. Its protein is CATLSPRRRLSYEQYF.

This clonotype has only a few counts. The rearrangement uses TRBV15 and TRBJ2-7, with 11 positions matching TRBD1. The CDR3 runs to 15 residues. The germline V gene has CDR1 LNHNV and CDR2 YYDKDF (reference sequence). J lost 2 bases, V lost 5 bases, and 5 bases had no gene match. The CDR3 is CATSPRTGGPYEQYF. The CDR3 nucleotides are TGTGCCACCAGCCCCCGGACAGGGGGCCCCTACGAGCAGTACTTC. Together with reference TRBV15 and TRBJ2-7, the CDR3 gives the full variable domain: DAMVIQNPRYQVTQFGKPVTLSCSQTLNHNVMYWYQQKSSQAPKLLFHYYDKDFNNEADTPDNFQSRRPNTSFCFLDIRSPGLGDTAMYLCATSPRTGGPYEQYFGPGTRLTVT.

In its sample, this clonotype was seen a few times. The rearrangement joins TRBV7-2 to TRBJ2-1; the D is unclear. With 4 bases removed from V and 1 base from J, the gap between germline ends came to 5 bases. Germline-derived CDR1 and CDR2 are SGHTA and FQGNSA. The CDR3 runs to 13 residues. The CDR3 nucleotides read TGTGCCAGCAGCTCGATATCCTACAATGAGCAGTTCTTC. Protein: CASSSISYNEQFF.

In this sample, this clonotype turned up a few times. V and J are TRBV3-1 and TRBJ2-4, with D possibly matching TRBD1 (6 bases). The CDR3 covers 17 residues. V was cut by 3 bases and J by 0 bases, with 15 bases left in between. The V gene's germline CDR1 is LGHDT and CDR2 YNNKEL (reference sequence). The CDR3 spells CASSQHTGSLAKNIQYF. CDR3 coding DNA: TGTGCCAGCAGCCAGCATACAGGGTCCTTAGCCAAAAACATTCAGTACTTC.

V and J are TRBV19 and TRBJ2-1; TRBD2 matches 10 bases. Trimming removed 6 bases from V and 8 bases from J; junction bases left unmatched: 4. The CDR3 has 13 amino acids. The germline V gene encodes CDR1 LNHDA and CDR2 SQIVND (reference sequence). The CDR3 nucleotides read TGTGCCAGTAGACAAACTAGCGGGGATGAGCAGTTCTTC. Amino acid sequence: CASRQTSGDEQFF.

The chain combines TRBV24-1 with TRBJ2-5; the D gene could be TRBD1 or TRBD2 (5 bases each). Germline V lookup: CDR1 KGHDR, CDR2 SFDVKD. V was cut by 5 bases and J by 11 bases, with 11 bases left in between. The length of the CDR3 is 11 residues. The CDR3: CATSARGEQYF. The CDR3, as DNA: TGTGCCACCAGTGCCCGAGGGGAGCAGTACTTC.

V and J are TRBV2 and TRBJ1-5; 8 bases are shared with TRBD1. The CDR3 is 13 amino acids. The trim removed 7 bases at V and 7 bases at J, leaving 6 bases unmatched. Germline CDR1 SNHLY, CDR2 FYNNEI. CDR3: CASTKQGGQPQHF. Here the CDR3 DNA reads TGTGCCAGCACCAAACAGGGGGGGCAGCCCCAGCATTTT.

This clonotype showed up many times. The rearrangement joins TRBV20-1 to TRBJ2-1; maybe TRBD1 (6 bases). Germline-derived CDR1 and CDR2 are DFQATT and SNEGSKA (reference sequence). This CDR3 is built from 14 residues. Between the trimmed V and J ends, which lost 3 bases and 0 bases, there was a span of 9 bases. Here the CDR3 reads CSARQGSSYNEQFF. CDR3 sequence (DNA): TGCAGTGCTAGGCAGGGGAGCTCCTACAATGAGCAGTTCTTC.

As for this clonotype: Its ends do not fully match the called genes, so a read error is possible. The chain joins TRBV27 to TRBJ1-6; 7 bases align to TRBD1. The germline V gene encodes CDR1 MNHEY and CDR2 SMNVEV (reference sequence). CDR3 length: 17 residues. DNA of the CDR3: TGTGCCAACAGTGTCTCGACAGGGCGCTCCTATAATTCACCCCTCCACTTT. This translates into CANSVSTGRSYNSPLHF.

This clonotype has a count of ten or more. The V and J genes are TRBV29-1 and TRBJ2-5; D gene unclear. This CDR3 is built from 13 residues. Germline CDR1 and CDR2: SQVTM and ANQGSEA. With 1 base removed from V and 2 bases from J, the gap between germline ends came to 8 bases. The CDR3 spells CSVEGTSQETQYF. CDR3 sequence (DNA): TGCAGCGTTGAAGGTACATCTCAAGAGACCCAGTACTTC.

V gene TRBV24-1 combines with J gene TRBJ2-5; D gene unclear. V lost 1 base, J lost 5 bases, and 10 bases lay in between. The V gene's germline CDR1 is KGHDR and CDR2 SFDVKD. The CDR3 loop spans 14 amino acids. CDR3 sequence reads: CATSDFKGSETQYF. CDR3 nucleotide sequence: TGTGCCACCAGTGATTTCAAGGGTTCTGAGACCCAGTACTTC.

The chain combines TRBV28 with TRBJ1-2; 7 nucleotides match TRBD1. Germline V lookup: CDR1 MDHEN, CDR2 SYDVKM. This CDR3 has 15 residues. The V gene end was trimmed by 4 bases and the J gene end by 7 bases; junction bases not matched to a gene: 12. The CDR3 spells CASSSPLRQGGGYTF. DNA for the CDR3: TGTGCCAGCAGTTCGCCACTGCGACAGGGAGGTGGCTACACCTTC.

The chain couples TRBV4-1 to TRBJ2-1; possible D gene TRBD2, 6 bases. Trimming left V 0 bases short and J 10 bases short, with 16 bases between. Germline V gene lookup returns CDR1 MGHRA and CDR2 YSYEKL. The CDR3 consists of 15 residues. In DNA, the CDR3 is TGCGCCAGCAGCCAAGAGCTATGGGGAGGAAGGGAGCAGTTCTTC. Translating gives CASSQELWGGREQFF.

CDR3 coding DNA: TGTGCCAGCAGCCAAGGAGGCCGGGACTACCGTTACGAGCAGTACTTC. This gives the protein CASSQGGRDYRYEQYF. The chain is built from TRBV4-2 and TRBJ2-5; 7 positions agree with TRBD2. The J call may be wrong; the DNA end is better matched by TRBJ2-7. This CDR3 has 16 amino acids. From germline, CDR1 is LGHNA and CDR2 YNFKEQ.